Below, 17 T cell receptor beta chains from the same sample are listed, as sequenced in a study of CD8+CD57+ T cells in acquired aplastic anemia. The template for TCR beta VDJ and CDR3 sequence profiling was genomic DNA. In TCRdb, the reads were re-called with MiXCR into one record per CDR3 protein. The repertoire holds about 210,000 distinct CDR3 sequences, with 30% to 40% as singletons. What was sequenced was sorted CD4+, CD8+, or CD8+CD57+ T cells (not recorded which) from PBMCs. The origin of the receptors is a human donor in good health, serving as a control.

Regarding this clonotype: A read error may explain this, as a much larger clone is one base away. The chain joins TRBV9 to TRBJ2-3, with TRBD2 as a possible D gene (5 bases). Germline V lookup: CDR1 SGDLS, CDR2 YYNGEE. The CDR3 has 15 amino acids. Trimming removed 7 bases from V and 1 base from J, with 16 bases in between. The CDR3 bases are TGTGCCAGCGGCGCTAGCCGAGGAGGCACAGATACGCAGTATTTT. As protein: CASGASRGGTDTQYF.

This clonotype was counted ten times or more. V is TRBV7-9 and J is TRBJ2-7, with 7 bases identical to TRBD2. CDR1 and CDR2 (germline): SEHNR, FQNEAQ (reference sequence). The CDR3 totals 13 residues. V was clipped by 4 bases and J by 2 bases; unmatched bases: 2. CDR3 sequence: CASSSAGPYEQYF. CDR3 bases: TGTGCCAGCAGCTCAGCGGGGCCCTACGAGCAGTACTTC.

The genes are TRBV12-5 and TRBJ2-7; perhaps TRBD1 as D (6 bases). The V end was cut by 1 base, the J end by 1 base, with 17 bases between. This CDR3 region has 17 residues. Germline V gene data show CDR1 as LGHNT and CDR2 as FRNRAP. This CDR3 is CASGLARIGQRSYEQYF. DNA of the CDR3: TGTGCTAGTGGTTTGGCAAGGATCGGACAGCGTTCCTACGAGCAGTACTTC.

The chain has TRBV20-1 and TRBJ2-2, with 9 bases lining up with TRBD1. Trimming took 6 bases from V and 4 from J; bases not matched to a gene: 6. This CDR3 has 14 amino acids. Germline V lookup: CDR1 DFQATT, CDR2 SNEGSKA (reference sequence). For the CDR3, the DNA is TGCAGTGCGGGACAGGGTGCGGGCACCGGGGAGCTGTTTTTT. Translated, it gives CSAGQGAGTGELFF.

V usage is TRBV2 and J usage is TRBJ1-1; D not resolved. Germline V gene lookup returns CDR1 SNHLY and CDR2 FYNNEI. The ends were cut back, 2 bases at V and 8 bases at J, with 15 bases in the middle. This CDR3 is 14 amino acids long. The CDR3 reads CASSERHPMGEAFF. CDR3 DNA sequence: TGTGCCAGCAGTGAAAGGCACCCGATGGGCGAAGCTTTCTTT.

CDR3 in amino acids: CASRVDRAGGLQHF. DNA for the CDR3: TGTGCCAGCAGAGTGGACAGGGCCGGGGGGCTCCAGCATTTT. The gene calls are TRBV7-9 and TRBJ1-5; 8 positions agree with TRBD1. From germline, CDR1 is SEHNR and CDR2 FQNEAQ (reference sequence). V was pared by 6 bases and J by 12 bases, with 13 bases of the junction left unmatched. The CDR3 contains 14 residues.

This clonotype was observed many times. This chain uses TRBV2 with TRBJ2-1; D is perhaps TRBD1 or TRBD2 (5 bases each). The length of the CDR3 is 16 residues. In germline, CDR1 is SNHLY, CDR2 FYNNEI. Trimming removed 2 bases at V and 0 bases at J, with 11 bases between. The CDR3 bases are TGTGCCAGCAGTGAAAGGGGAGCCAGCTCCTACAATGAGCAGTTCTTC. This gives the protein CASSERGASSYNEQFF.

This clonotype was recorded at least ten times. The CDR3 here is CAISDMREGQETQYF. CDR3 sequence (DNA): TGTGCCATCAGTGATATGCGGGAGGGGCAAGAGACCCAGTACTTC. The chain is built from TRBV10-3 and TRBJ2-5; 9 bases map to TRBD2. Germline CDR1 and CDR2: ENHRY and SYGVKD. This CDR3 is 15 amino acids long. The V gene end was trimmed by 3 bases and the J gene end by 2 bases; junction bases not matched to a gene: 4.

The DNA for the CDR3 is TGTGCCAGCAGTATCCGGGACAGCTCTAACTATGGCTACACCTTC. This encodes CASSIRDSSNYGYTF. J is TRBJ1-2 and V is TRBV6-1, with 7 bases that match TRBD1. The V and J ends lost 5 bases and 0 bases, in that order; junction bases with no gene match: 6. The germline CDR1 and CDR2 sequences are MNHNS and SASEGT. CDR3 length equals 15 residues.

CDR3 residues: CAISPDSGNTIYF. CDR3 nucleotide sequence: TGTGCCATCAGCCCGGACAGCGGAAACACCATATATTTT. The genes are TRBV10-3 and TRBJ1-3, with a possible D match to TRBD1 (6 bases). The CDR3 is 13 residues long. Per the germline V gene, CDR1 is ENHRY and CDR2 is SYGVKD. V was trimmed by 6 bases and J by 4 bases, leaving 10 bases between them.

This clonotype was observed many times. The chain carries TRBV20-1 and TRBJ1-6; D is unresolved. Trimming left V 3 bases short and J 3 bases short, with 9 bases between. Germline V gene sequence: CDR1 DFQATT, CDR2 SNEGSKA (reference sequence). The CDR3 runs to 14 residues. CDR3 region: CSASPPLYNSPLHF. The DNA of the CDR3 is TGCAGTGCTAGCCCCCCTCTCTATAATTCACCCCTCCACTTT.

This clonotype has ten or more counts. The rearrangement joins TRBV25-1 to TRBJ2-5; D perhaps matches TRBD1 (6 bases). The CDR3 runs 15 residues. With 6 bases removed from V and 3 bases from J, the gap between germline ends came to 17 bases. Germline V lookup: CDR1 MGHDK, CDR2 SYGVNS. CDR3 residues: CASRTVWDKEETQYF. CDR3 bases: TGTGCCAGCAGGACCGTCTGGGACAAGGAAGAGACCCAGTACTTC.

This clonotype was recorded many times. The chain uses TRBV15 and TRBJ2-3; D not resolved. Trimming took off 1 base at V and 0 bases at J, with 11 bases between the two ends. The CDR3 length is 16 residues. The germline V gene has CDR1 LNHNV and CDR2 YYDKDF (reference sequence). The CDR3 nucleotides are TGTGCCACCAGCAGAGGGACCGAAAAAAGCACAGATACGCAGTATTTT. Translating gives CATSRGTEKSTDTQYF.

This clonotype was recorded at least ten times. The V gene is TRBV24-1, the J gene TRBJ2-5, with 12 bases aligning to TRBD1. The CDR3 is made up of 15 amino acids. Germline lookup yields CDR1 KGHDR and CDR2 SFDVKD. Trimming at V came to 4 bases and at J to 5 bases, leaving 4 bases not matched to a gene. CDR3 sequence reads: CATSDSGTGGETQYF. CDR3 DNA: TGTGCCACCAGTGACTCCGGGACAGGGGGCGAGACCCAGTACTTC.

This clonotype was seen ten or more times. The chain uses TRBV12-3 or TRBV12-4 and TRBJ1-4; 7 nucleotides align to TRBD1. The V and J ends lost 6 bases and 7 bases, in that order; junction bases with no gene match: 2. This CDR3 has 12 residues. Here the CDR3 DNA reads TGTGCCAGCAGGTACAGGGGTGAAAAACTGTTTTTT. This encodes CASRYRGEKLFF.

This clonotype was observed many times. This rearrangement joins TRBV7-9 to TRBJ2-3; no definite D call. Trimming took 2 bases from V and 0 from J, leaving 0 bases between them. CDR1 is SEHNR and CDR2 is FQNEAQ in the germline V gene (reference sequence). The CDR3 loop spans 12 amino acids. CDR3 sequence (DNA): TGTGCCAGCAGCTTAAGCACAGATACGCAGTATTTT. Translating it yields CASSLSTDTQYF.

The rearrangement uses TRBV3-1 and TRBJ2-1; D gene ambiguous. The CDR3 extends over 16 amino acids. Germline loops: CDR1 LGHDT, CDR2 YNNKEL (reference sequence). The V end lost 0 bases, the J end lost 8 bases, and 17 bases lay between the germline ends. For the CDR3, the DNA is TGTGCCAGCAGCCAAGATAGGAGTTCCATGGTCGATGAGCAGTTCTTC. Its protein is CASSQDRSSMVDEQFF.